This T cell receptor beta chain was identified during a study of blood T cell repertoires in COVID-19. Germline CDR1 is LGHDT and CDR2 is YNNKEL (reference sequence). The CDR3 extends over 17 amino acids. Losses at the gene ends were 2 bases for V and 7 bases for J; bases not matched to a gene: 13. This clone occurred a few times. The participants were between about 18 and 90 years old and came from about two dozen US areas. Researchers sorted participants into cohorts using their self-reported clinical history. Original methodology: Estimation of nucleated cell counts was performed using reference gene primer amplification. Here immunoSEQ multiplex PCR was the method, and the copy in TCRdb shows in-frame clones only, minus some. D and trimming were read from the DNA, whereas the V and J calls and clone size are those reported in that table. The profile covers a few hundred thousand clones, with approximately 88% appearing a single time and around 3.2% taken by the ten largest.

The V call is TRBV3-1 (or the pseudogene TRBV3-2), the J call TRBJ2-1; 8 bases fit TRBD2. This receptor was taken from a woman aged 40 to 49 who had been exposed to COVID-19. Sequenced: PBMCs or T cells enriched from blood (not recorded which). The CDR3 DNA follows: TGTGCCAGCAGCCAAAGAGGACGCGGGGGGCGATTAAATGAGCAGTTCTTC. Translation gives CASSQRGRGGRLNEQFF.